The 22 T cell receptor beta chains below come from one sample, sequenced in a study of cytomegalovirus exposure and HLA in healthy donors. Amplification used 60 Vbeta primers and 13 Jbeta primers. The method was immunoSEQ multiplex PCR; TCRdb's version includes in-frame clones alone and lacks a portion of them. The listing contains 200,000 to 250,000 clones. Sequences were obtained from PBMCs. These receptors all come from a woman aged 25-40 years in good health and CMV-seropositive.

DNA for the CDR3: TGCGCCAGCAGCCCTCGGGCAGGGCTAGGATACGAGCAGTACTTC. Translated, it gives CASSPRAGLGYEQYF. J is TRBJ2-7 and V is TRBV10-1, with TRBD1 as a possible D gene (5 bases). Trimming cost V 6 bases and J 4 bases, with 19 bases left between them. CDR1 is WNHNN and CDR2 is SYGVQD in the germline V gene (reference sequence). The CDR3 is 15 amino acids.

CDR3 sequence (DNA): TGCAGCGTTGATCCCCGGACTAGCGGACACAATGAGCAGTTCTTC. As protein: CSVDPRTSGHNEQFF. The rearrangement links TRBV29-1 to TRBJ2-1, with 10 bases fitting TRBD2. Per germline, CDR1 SQVTM and CDR2 ANQGSEA. CDR3 length: 15 residues. V gave up 3 bases and J gave up 5 bases; unmatched junction bases: 7.

This chain connects TRBV5-1 to TRBJ2-1; D possibly corresponds to TRBD2 (7 bases). V shed 1 base and J shed 3 bases, with 14 bases lying between them. Looked up from germline, CDR1 is SGHRS and CDR2 is YFSETQ. The CDR3 contains 16 residues. Written as DNA, the CDR3 is TGCGCCAGCAGCTTGTTTGCGGGGGCCTTCTACAATGAGCAGTTCTTC. It codes for CASSLFAGAFYNEQFF.

The chain is built from TRBV7-9 and TRBJ2-7, with unresolved D. The V gene's germline CDR1 is SEHNR and CDR2 FQNEAQ (reference sequence). There are 14 residues in the CDR3. Trimming took off 0 bases at V and 5 bases at J, with 11 bases between the two ends. In DNA form, the CDR3 reads TGTGCCAGCAGCTTAGCCAGGTCTGTCGACGAGCAGTACTTC. This gives the protein CASSLARSVDEQYF.

The J gene is TRBJ2-7, the V gene TRBV7-9; tentatively, D is TRBD2 (6 bases). CDR1 is SEHNR, CDR2 FQNEAQ, per germline (reference sequence). This CDR3 has 13 amino acids. Trimming took 8 bases from V and 2 from J, leaving 13 bases between them. The CDR3 region has the DNA TGTGCCAGCGTGAGAGGCGGGGCCTACGAGCAGTACTTC. Amino acid sequence: CASVRGGAYEQYF.

V usage is TRBV2 and J usage is TRBJ1-4; 7 bases match TRBD1. The germline V gene has CDR1 SNHLY and CDR2 FYNNEI. V shed 10 bases, J shed 8 bases, and the junction held 7 bases outside the gene matches. The CDR3 runs 12 residues. CDR3 in DNA: TGTGCCACCTCCGGGACAGTCGAAAAACTGTTTTTT. Its protein is CATSGTVEKLFF.

Worth noting for this clone: Mismatch with germline at one junction end may stem from a read error. This chain uses TRBV5-6 with TRBJ1-1; D gene ambiguous. Germline CDR1 reads SGHDT; CDR2 reads YYEEEE. The CDR3 runs 13 residues. The CDR3 bases are TGTGCCAGCAGCTTGGGTCTGAGGACTGGAGCTTTCTTT. The encoded protein is CASSLGLRTGAFF. The complete variable domain, with remaining parts taken from reference TRBV5-6 and TRBJ1-1, reads DAGVTQSPTHLIKTRGQQVTLRCSPKSGHDTVSWYQQALGQGPQFIFQYYEEEERQRGNFPDRFSGHQFPNYSSELNVNALLLGDSALYLCASSLGLRTGAFFGQGTRLTVV.

This chain joins TRBV6-5 and TRBJ2-4; 9 bases match TRBD2. The V gene end was trimmed by 6 bases and the J gene end by 6 bases; junction bases not matched to a gene: 9. Germline loops: CDR1 MNHEY, CDR2 SVGAGI. The CDR3 consists of 15 residues. In DNA form, the CDR3 reads TGTGCCAGCAGGACTAAGCGGGGGGAGGGAAACATTCAGTACTTC. Amino acid sequence: CASRTKRGEGNIQYF.

The chain links TRBV6-5 to TRBJ1-6; possibly TRBD1 for D (6 bases). Between the trimmed V and J ends, which lost 5 bases and 6 bases, there was a span of 11 bases. Germline CDR1 is MNHEY and CDR2 is SVGAGI. The length of the CDR3 is 14 residues. The CDR3 nucleotides are TGTGCCAGCAGTCGACCAGGGGTTAATTCACCCCTCCACTTT. This translates into CASSRPGVNSPLHF.

This chain uses TRBV29-1 with TRBJ2-6; 7 bases are shared with TRBD1. The V and J ends lost 6 bases and 0 bases, in that order; junction bases with no gene match: 11. Germline assignment: CDR1 SQVTM and CDR2 ANQGSEA. This CDR3 comprises 17 residues. The CDR3 loop reads CSVEMGQSFSGANVLTF. CDR3 DNA sequence: TGCAGCGTCGAAATGGGACAGTCCTTCTCTGGGGCCAACGTCCTGACTTTC.

Written as DNA, the CDR3 is TGTGCCAGCAGTTTCGGGAGGGCCTACGAGCAGTACTTC. This sequence encodes CASSFGRAYEQYF. The rearrangement links TRBV27 to TRBJ2-7; 8 bases agree with TRBD2. The ends lost 3 bases at V and 2 bases at J; junction bases unmatched: 0. The CDR3 totals 13 residues. The germline V gene encodes CDR1 MNHEY and CDR2 SMNVEV (reference sequence).

The V gene is TRBV7-9, the J gene TRBJ1-6; D perhaps matches TRBD1 (5 bases). This CDR3 region has 14 residues. Germline CDR1 is SEHNR and CDR2 is FQNEAQ (reference sequence). Trimming removed 5 bases at V and 7 bases at J, with 12 bases between. CDR3: CASSMDTSNSPLHF. The CDR3 bases are TGTGCCAGCAGCATGGACACCTCAAATTCACCCCTCCACTTT.

The chain has TRBV19 and TRBJ2-1, with a possible D match to TRBD2 (6 bases). The germline gives CDR1 LNHDA, CDR2 SQIVND (reference sequence). This CDR3 comprises 15 residues. Trimming took 5 bases from V and 6 from J, leaving 17 bases between them. CDR3 region: CASSGARRASNEQFF. As DNA, the CDR3 is TGTGCCAGTAGTGGCGCTCGGAGGGCATCCAATGAGCAGTTCTTC.

V and J are TRBV27 and TRBJ2-7, with D perhaps matching TRBD2 (6 bases). CDR3 length: 12 amino acids. CDR1 is MNHEY and CDR2 is SMNVEV in the germline V gene (reference sequence). V shed 8 bases and J shed 6 bases, with 14 bases lying between them. The CDR3: CASSHGGGEQYF. Here the CDR3 DNA reads TGTGCCAGCTCCCATGGGGGAGGCGAGCAGTACTTC.

This chain uses TRBV29-1 with TRBJ1-1; D is possibly TRBD1 (5 bases). This CDR3 spans 14 amino acids. Germline V gene sequence: CDR1 SQVTM, CDR2 ANQGSEA. Trimming cost V 6 bases and J 1 base, with 15 bases left between them. The CDR3 nucleotides are TGCAGCGTCAGGATAATAGGGGAGAACACTGAAGCTTTCTTT. Amino acids: CSVRIIGENTEAFF.

This chain connects TRBV18 to TRBJ1-2; 8 bases are shared with TRBD1. In germline, CDR1 is KGHSH, CDR2 LQKENI. This CDR3 has 13 residues. J was trimmed by 6 bases and V by 3 bases; bases with no gene match: 3. CDR3 region: CASSPDRVDGYTF. CDR3 DNA sequence: TGTGCCAGCTCACCGGACAGGGTTGATGGCTACACCTTC.

The genes are TRBV30 and TRBJ2-7; 7 bases align to TRBD1. Germline-derived CDR1 and CDR2 are GTSNPN and SVGIG (reference sequence). The junction had 8 bases not matched to a gene; V was cut back by 1 base and J by 5 bases. This CDR3 comprises 14 residues. The CDR3 DNA is TGTGCCTGGAGTGCGGGCAGGGGGATTAACGAGCAGTACTTC. It codes for CAWSAGRGINEQYF.

The CDR3 DNA reads as TGTGCCAGCAGTGAAGGAATAGGACAGGGGTATGGCTACACCTTC. It is translated as CASSEGIGQGYGYTF. The rearrangement uses TRBV6-1 and TRBJ1-2; 9 bases map to TRBD1. V shed 1 base, J shed 5 bases, and the junction held 5 bases outside the gene matches. CDR3 length equals 15 residues. Germline assignment: CDR1 MNHNS and CDR2 SASEGT.

V and J are TRBV19 and TRBJ1-1; possible D gene TRBD1, 5 bases. Germline assignment: CDR1 LNHDA and CDR2 SQIVND (reference sequence). The ends were cut back, 3 bases at V and 8 bases at J, with 10 bases in the middle. This CDR3 comprises 12 residues. The CDR3 DNA reads TGTGCCAGTAGTATCCAGGGTACAGAAGCTTTCTTT. Encoded protein: CASSIQGTEAFF.

This sequence joins TRBV7-8 and TRBJ2-1; tentative D call: TRBD2 (5 bases). Trimming removed 1 base at V and 5 bases at J, with 12 bases between. Germline CDR1 reads SGHVS; CDR2 reads FQNEAQ. The CDR3 spans 15 residues. CDR3 protein: CASSLVGGTHNEQFF. The DNA for the CDR3 is TGTGCCAGCAGCTTAGTAGGAGGCACGCACAATGAGCAGTTCTTC. Variable domain in full (rest from reference TRBV7-8 and TRBJ2-1): GAGVSQSPRYKVAKRGQDVALRCDPISGHVSLFWYQQALGQGPEFLTYFQNEAQLDKSGLPSDRFFAERPEGSVSTLKIQRTQQEDSAVYLCASSLVGGTHNEQFFGPGTRLTVL.

J is TRBJ2-1 and V is TRBV19; 8 bases map to TRBD2. J lost 3 bases, V lost 3 bases, and 7 bases had no gene match. The CDR3 is made up of 16 amino acids. Germline V CDR1 and CDR2: LNHDA, SQIVND (reference sequence). In DNA form, the CDR3 reads TGTGCCAGTAGTATGGAACTAAGCGGGGGCTACAATGAGCAGTTCTTC. Protein product: CASSMELSGGYNEQFF.

The gene calls are TRBV9 and TRBJ1-1; a weak D match, TRBD1 (5 bases). The germline V gene has CDR1 SGDLS and CDR2 YYNGEE. The CDR3 is 14 amino acids. Trimming removed 0 bases at V and 3 bases at J, with 9 bases between. Here the CDR3 reads CASSVDGGDTEAFF. The DNA for the CDR3 is TGTGCCAGCAGCGTAGACGGGGGGGACACTGAAGCTTTCTTT.